Following are 18 T cell receptor beta chains from one sample sequenced in a study of Ad26.COV2.S vaccination and SARS-CoV-2 variants. Treatment noted: approximately 18 received Ad26.COV2.S at low or high dose, single or two shots; about 5 received placebo; per-sample allocation not given. Vaccine and placebo recipients were sampled on day 63 after the first injection. The protocol was immunoSEQ multiplex PCR, while the TCRdb copy is restricted to in-frame clones and leaves out a portion. The data hold some 270,000 clones, with approximately 88% observed a single time. The sample was peripheral blood, taken in a trial of Ad26.COV2.S vaccine versus placebo. These receptors all stem from a person between 18 and 65 years old who received the Ad26.COV2.S COVID-19 vaccine or a placebo.

The CDR3 sequence is CASSVKSSADTQYF. The CDR3 DNA follows: TGTGCCAGCAGCGTAAAATCCTCGGCAGATACGCAGTATTTT. The chain is built from TRBV9 and TRBJ2-3; D is uncertain. The V gene's germline CDR1 is SGDLS and CDR2 YYNGEE. The CDR3 spans 14 residues. The germline V and J ends were trimmed by 1 base and 4 bases, with 10 bases remaining between them.

The V call is TRBV19, the J call TRBJ1-1, with no clear D. CDR1 and CDR2 (germline): LNHDA, SQIVND (reference sequence). This CDR3 spans 13 amino acids. V lost 3 bases and J lost 1, with 6 bases in between. This CDR3 is CASSIAQNTEAFF. CDR3 coding DNA: TGTGCCAGTAGTATTGCGCAGAACACTGAAGCTTTCTTT.

The V gene is TRBV29-1, the J gene TRBJ2-7; weak D call: TRBD1 (6 bases). Trimming stripped 4 bases from V and 0 bases from J, with 13 bases between. Per germline, CDR1 SQVTM and CDR2 ANQGSEA. CDR3 length: 14 residues. Here the CDR3 reads CSVASRGLSYEQYF. The CDR3 bases are TGCAGCGTTGCTAGCAGGGGTCTCTCCTACGAGCAGTACTTC.

V and J are TRBV30 and TRBJ1-3; 7 bases match TRBD1. Germline V gives CDR1 GTSNPN, CDR2 SVGIG (reference sequence). The CDR3 is made up of 15 amino acids. V lost 1 base to trimming and J lost 5 bases; unmatched junction nucleotides: 8. The CDR3 DNA reads TGTGCCTGGAGTGCGACAGGGTATAAGAGAAACACCATATATTTT. It yields the protein CAWSATGYKRNTIYF.

The CDR3 nucleotides are TGTGCCAGCAGCGTAGGACAGGTACAAATGAACACTGAAGCTTTCTTT. Protein product: CASSVGQVQMNTEAFF. The J gene is TRBJ1-1, the V gene TRBV9, with a possible D match to TRBD1 (6 bases). This CDR3 is 16 amino acids long. V gave up 0 bases and J gave up 0 bases, with 12 bases separating them. Germline lookup yields CDR1 SGDLS and CDR2 YYNGEE.

The chain recombines TRBV2 with TRBJ1-4; no firm D call. This CDR3 region has 13 residues. Germline-derived CDR1 and CDR2 are SNHLY and FYNNEI. The V and J ends lost 4 bases and 5 bases respectively, with 8 bases between them. In nucleotides, the CDR3 is TGTGCCAGCAGTGGGGCCCGGAATGAAAAACTGTTTTTT. Translating it yields CASSGARNEKLFF.

The rearrangement links TRBV6-2 or TRBV6-3 to TRBJ2-7; TRBD2 matches at 13 bases. Germline assignment: CDR1 MNHEY and CDR2 SVGEGT. The CDR3 spans 20 residues. The trim removed 5 bases at V and 4 bases at J, leaving 20 bases unmatched. The CDR3: CASSPEAGTSGIRGLYEQYV. DNA of the CDR3: TGTGCCAGCAGTCCCGAGGCCGGGACTAGCGGGATCAGGGGTCTTTACGAGCAGTACGTC.

The V call is TRBV30, the J call TRBJ2-3; TRBD1 is a possible D gene (5 bases). Germline V gives CDR1 GTSNPN, CDR2 SVGIG (reference sequence). The CDR3 runs to 18 residues. V was trimmed by 3 bases and J by 0 bases, leaving 22 bases between them. The CDR3 DNA reads as TGTGCCTGGAGAAGGGGCCGACTTAGGTCCGGGAGCACAGATACGCAGTATTTT. This translates into CAWRRGRLRSGSTDTQYF.

CDR3 protein: CASSGDRVQPQHF. The CDR3 region has the DNA TGTGCCAGCAGCGGGGACAGGGTTCAGCCCCAGCATTTT. The chain joins TRBV6-2 or TRBV6-3 to TRBJ1-5, with TRBD1 matching 9 bases. CDR1 is MNHEY, CDR2 SVGEGT, per germline. The CDR3 is 13 residues long. V was clipped by 6 bases and J by 6 bases; unmatched bases: 3.

The chain has TRBV2 and TRBJ2-3, with a tentative D call TRBD1 (6 bases). This CDR3 comprises 15 residues. The V end lost 3 bases, the J end lost 6 bases, and 16 bases lay between the germline ends. The germline gives CDR1 SNHLY, CDR2 FYNNEI. The CDR3 here is CASSEYRAGEDTQYF. The CDR3 DNA reads as TGTGCCAGCAGTGAGTACAGGGCTGGGGAGGATACGCAGTATTTT.

This clone showed up just a few times. This chain joins TRBV15 and TRBJ2-6, with D tentatively TRBD2 (6 bases). The V and J ends lost 1 base and 0 bases respectively, with 19 bases between them. The germline V gene has CDR1 LNHNV and CDR2 YYDKDF (reference sequence). The length of the CDR3 is 20 residues. The CDR3 loop reads CATSRGGVSKRSSGANVLTF. CDR3 nucleotides: TGTGCCACCAGCAGAGGGGGGGTGTCAAAAAGAAGCTCTGGGGCCAACGTCCTGACTTTC.

The V and J genes are TRBV9 and TRBJ2-1; 8 bases map to TRBD2. This CDR3 has 17 residues. Per the germline V gene, CDR1 is SGDLS and CDR2 is YYNGEE. The V gene end was trimmed by 0 bases and the J gene end by 8 bases; junction bases not matched to a gene: 13. The CDR3 DNA follows: TGTGCCAGCAGCGTAGACAGCGGGAGAATCCCCGTAGATGAGCAGTTCTTC. Translating it yields CASSVDSGRIPVDEQFF.

The CDR3 region has the DNA TGTGCTAGTGGTTTGGGAGCGGGGGGGTCTCACCGCACAGATACGCAGTATTTT. It translates to CASGLGAGGSHRTDTQYF. The rearrangement joins TRBV12-5 to TRBJ2-3; the match to TRBD2 covers 10 bases. Germline assignment: CDR1 LGHNT and CDR2 FRNRAP. The CDR3 sequence is 18 residues long. Losses at the gene ends were 1 base for V and 1 base for J; bases not matched to a gene: 8.

The chain joins TRBV27 to TRBJ2-5; the D gene is possibly TRBD2 (6 bases). Looked up from germline, CDR1 is MNHEY and CDR2 is SMNVEV (reference sequence). The V end was cut by 4 bases, the J end by 7 bases, with 13 bases between. This CDR3 region has 13 residues. The CDR3 here is CASSSFGGGTQYF. The CDR3 DNA reads TGTGCCAGCAGTTCGTTCGGGGGAGGGACCCAGTACTTC.

This sequence joins TRBV19 and TRBJ2-2, with no clear D. Germline CDR1 and CDR2: LNHDA and SQIVND (reference sequence). Trimming removed 3 bases at V and 5 bases at J, with 13 bases between. This CDR3 is 15 amino acids long. DNA for the CDR3: TGTGCCAGTAGTATTGGTGGGGTCGGAACCGGGGAGCTGTTTTTT. Protein product: CASSIGGVGTGELFF. Complete variable domain (other parts from reference TRBV19 and TRBJ2-2): DGGITQSPKYLFRKEGQNVTLSCEQNLNHDAMYWYRQDPGQGLRLIYYSQIVNDFQKGDIAEGYSVSREKKESFPLTVTSAQKNPTAFYLCASSIGGVGTGELFFGEGSRLTVL.

V gene TRBV5-5 combines with J gene TRBJ2-7; D perhaps matches TRBD2 (5 bases). From germline, CDR1 is SGHKS and CDR2 YYEKEE (reference sequence). The V and J ends lost 5 bases and 3 bases respectively, with 12 bases between them. This CDR3 contains 13 residues. CDR3 in DNA: TGTGCCAGCAGGAATGACCGGGGCTACGAGCAGTACTTC. It specifies CASRNDRGYEQYF.

The chain uses TRBV7-6 and TRBJ1-4; D possibly corresponds to TRBD1 (6 bases). The CDR3 is made up of 16 amino acids. The ends were cut back, 5 bases at V and 5 bases at J, with 18 bases in the middle. Germline CDR1 and CDR2: SGHVS and FNYEAQ. CDR3: CASSNTYRAYNEKLFF. DNA for the CDR3: TGTGCCAGCAGCAATACGTACAGGGCCTACAATGAAAAACTGTTTTTT.

This sequence joins TRBV27 and TRBJ1-6, with 7 nucleotides matching TRBD1. The CDR3 contains 14 residues. The germline V gene has CDR1 MNHEY and CDR2 SMNVEV (reference sequence). Trimming cost V 2 bases and J 13 bases; bases outside gene matches: 8. CDR3 nucleotides: TGTGCCAGCAGTTTAGATCCAACAGGGGCCCCCCTCCACTTT. Amino acids: CASSLDPTGAPLHF.